This section outlines one TCR beta chain sequence together with its context. The sample belongs to a study of blood T cell repertoires in COVID-19. About the study: The United States, Italy and Spain supplied acute and convalescent COVID-19 samples. PBMCs, B-cell-depleted T cells, or T cells were the source of the cDNA or gDNA that made up the material.

How the authors handled the data: The authors estimated nucleated cell counts from reference gene primer amplification. The data were produced by immunoSEQ multiplex PCR, yet TCRdb's version contains in-frame clones alone and is incomplete. V and J calls and clone size are those listed in that table; D and trimming were worked out from the DNA. The table lists around 15,000 clones, about 90% of them singletons. Trimming took 4 bases from V and 5 from J, leaving 16 bases between them. Germline V CDR1 and CDR2: SGHDN, FVKESK. The CDR3 consists of 15 residues. This sequence was found in a human donor in a cohort sampled during active COVID-19. The chain links TRBV14 to TRBJ2-3, with D possibly matching TRBD2 (5 bases). The sample comprised peripheral blood. Here the CDR3 reads CASSPKNRELDTQYF. The CDR3 nucleotides are TGTGCCAGCAGCCCGAAGAATAGGGAGCTAGATACGCAGTATTTT.